One and the same sample provided the 5 T cell receptor beta chains below, sequenced in a study of T cell responses to AZD1222 COVID-19 vaccine. This table comes from immunoSEQ multiplex PCR, and its TCRdb copy is limited to in-frame clones, with some not included. The sample includes roughly 120,000 clones, around 90% of them seen just once. Sample: peripheral blood, taken 28 days after the second dose of the MenACWY control vaccine. The source is an adult who received the MenACWY meningococcal vaccine as a control.

The chain couples TRBV20-1 to TRBJ2-1; 7 bases line up with TRBD2. The V gene's germline CDR1 is DFQATT and CDR2 SNEGSKA (reference sequence). The CDR3 loop spans 15 amino acids. After removal of 4 bases from V and 9 bases from J, the junction contained 15 bases not matched to a gene. In DNA form, the CDR3 reads TGCAGTGCTATTGAGACTAGCAGCCCCTCGGGTGAGCAGTTCTTC. Residues: CSAIETSSPSGEQFF.

This rearrangement joins TRBV24-1 to TRBJ2-3; D ambiguous. Trimming left V 3 bases short and J 5 bases short, with 8 bases between. This CDR3 has 13 amino acids. CDR1 and CDR2 from the germline V gene are KGHDR and SFDVKD. In DNA, the CDR3 is TGTGCCACCAGTGATGCGAACAGAGATACGCAGTATTTT. Encoded protein: CATSDANRDTQYF.

This chain links TRBV5-4 with TRBJ2-5; 11 bases line up with TRBD2. The length of the CDR3 is 14 residues. V shed 0 bases and J 6 bases; nucleotides not matched to a gene: 1. Germline CDR1 and CDR2: SGHNT and YYREEE (reference sequence). The CDR3, as DNA: TGTGCCAGCAGCTTGGCTAGCGGGGGGAAGACCCAGTACTTC. Translating gives CASSLASGGKTQYF.

The V gene is TRBV28, the J gene TRBJ2-1, with D unclear. Germline-derived CDR1 and CDR2 are MDHEN and SYDVKM. The V gene lost 2 bases and the J gene lost 4 bases, with 12 bases spanning the gap. The CDR3 has 15 amino acids. The CDR3 bases are TGTGCCAGCAGTTTAGGGTTGGAAGCTTACAATGAGCAGTTCTTC. It translates to CASSLGLEAYNEQFF.

The chain employs TRBV10-1 and TRBJ2-1; D gene uncertain. This CDR3 has 15 amino acids. The germline CDR1 and CDR2 sequences are WNHNN and SYGVQD (reference sequence). V lost 4 bases and J 0 bases, leaving 10 bases between the germline ends. The CDR3 reads CASSVGSSSYNEQFF. The CDR3 DNA sequence: TGCGCCAGCAGTGTGGGGTCTAGCTCCTACAATGAGCAGTTCTTC.